The 8 T cell receptor beta chains below all came from one sample that was sequenced in a study of blood T cell repertoires in COVID-19. TCRdb's copy holds only in-frame clones and misses some; the assay was immunoSEQ multiplex PCR. The sample contains about 430,000 clones, 88% of which appear only once. Sequenced input: PBMCs or T cells enriched from blood (not recorded which). These receptors were obtained from a woman younger than 30 who had been exposed to COVID-19.

The chain couples TRBV28 to TRBJ1-6, with TRBD1 as a possible D gene (5 bases). Trimming took 4 bases from V and 0 from J, leaving 13 bases between them. Germline assignment: CDR1 MDHEN and CDR2 SYDVKM. This CDR3 region has 17 residues. For the CDR3, the DNA is TGTGCCAGCAGTTGGGGAGGGACTTCCTCCTATAATTCACCCCTCCACTTT. It encodes CASSWGGTSSYNSPLHF.

This clone has only one observation. The rearrangement joins TRBV2 to TRBJ1-4; 7 nucleotides line up with TRBD1. This CDR3 has 15 residues. The ends lost 6 bases at V and 4 bases at J; junction bases unmatched: 8. Germline assignment: CDR1 SNHLY and CDR2 FYNNEI. CDR3 sequence reads: CASSEEDRINEKLFF. In nucleotides, the CDR3 is TGTGCCAGCAGCGAGGAGGACAGGATTAATGAAAAACTGTTTTTT.

The rearrangement uses TRBV5-8 and TRBJ1-5; 7 positions agree with TRBD1. CDR3 length: 18 amino acids. The germline gives CDR1 SGHTS, CDR2 YDEGEE. J lost 1 base, V lost 4 bases, and 14 bases had no gene match. The CDR3 DNA reads TGTGCCAGCAGCCCTCTGACAGGGATGTTTTTGAGCAATCAGCCCCAGCATTTT. Amino acids: CASSPLTGMFLSNQPQHF.

V usage is TRBV18 and J usage is TRBJ2-1; TRBD2 matches at 12 bases. The junction had 5 bases not matched to a gene; V was cut back by 1 base and J by 7 bases. CDR3 length: 16 residues. CDR1 is KGHSH and CDR2 is LQKENI in the germline V gene. The CDR3 sequence is CASSPQASGGANEQFF. CDR3 DNA sequence: TGTGCCAGCTCACCACAGGCTAGCGGGGGGGCTAATGAGCAGTTCTTC.

This chain joins TRBV19 and TRBJ1-5, with D perhaps matching TRBD1 (5 bases). Germline V CDR1 and CDR2: LNHDA, SQIVND (reference sequence). Trimming cost V 1 base and J 1 base, with 14 bases left between them. The CDR3 has 17 amino acids. The CDR3 DNA reads as TGTGCCAGTAGTATAGGGGTAATGGGGGGGAGCAATCAGCCCCAGCATTTT. The encoded protein is CASSIGVMGGSNQPQHF.

This chain links TRBV7-9 with TRBJ2-1; perhaps TRBD1 as D (6 bases). This CDR3 is built from 15 residues. V shed 2 bases and J shed 4 bases, with 12 bases lying between them. Germline assignment: CDR1 SEHNR and CDR2 FQNEAQ (reference sequence). Here the CDR3 DNA reads TGTGCCAGCAGCTTACGGACAGCCCTTTACAATGAGCAGTTCTTC. This encodes CASSLRTALYNEQFF.

This clone appeared a single time. J is TRBJ2-5 and V is TRBV24-1, with 9 bases identical to TRBD1. CDR1 KGHDR and CDR2 SFDVKD come from the germline V gene. The ends lost 5 bases at V and 4 bases at J; junction bases unmatched: 19. The CDR3 covers 19 residues. CDR3 loop: CATSVSGGTGRGSGETQYF. The CDR3 nucleotides read TGTGCCACCAGTGTCTCAGGGGGGACAGGGAGAGGTAGCGGAGAGACCCAGTACTTC.

The chain joins TRBV29-1 to TRBJ2-7, with D perhaps TRBD1 (7 bases). The CDR3 is 11 residues long. From germline, CDR1 is SQVTM and CDR2 ANQGSEA. The CDR3 sequence: CSGGTAYEQYF. The CDR3 coding sequence is TGCAGTGGGGGGACAGCCTACGAGCAGTACTTC.